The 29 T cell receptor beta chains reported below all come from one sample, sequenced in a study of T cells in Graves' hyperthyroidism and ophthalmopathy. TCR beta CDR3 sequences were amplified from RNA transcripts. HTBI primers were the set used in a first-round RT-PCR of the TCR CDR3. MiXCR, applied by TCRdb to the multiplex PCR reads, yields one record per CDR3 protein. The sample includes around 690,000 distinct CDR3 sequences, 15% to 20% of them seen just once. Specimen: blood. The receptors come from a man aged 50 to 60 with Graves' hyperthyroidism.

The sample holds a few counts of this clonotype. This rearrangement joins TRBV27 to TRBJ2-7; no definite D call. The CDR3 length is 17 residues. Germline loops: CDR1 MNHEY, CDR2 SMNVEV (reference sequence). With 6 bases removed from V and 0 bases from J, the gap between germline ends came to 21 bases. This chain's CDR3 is CASSSAVQYYGSYEQYF. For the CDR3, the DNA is TGTGCCAGCAGCTCCGCAGTTCAGTACTATGGCTCCTACGAGCAGTACTTC.

CDR3 nucleotide sequence: TGTGCCAGCAGCGTAACAGGAGGTTTAGGACAGCCCCAGCATTTT. Amino acids: CASSVTGGLGQPQHF. The V and J genes are TRBV9 and TRBJ1-5; D might be TRBD1 (5 bases). Germline values: CDR1 SGDLS, CDR2 YYNGEE. This CDR3 is 15 amino acids long. The V and J ends lost 1 base and 7 bases respectively, with 15 bases between them.

CDR3 in DNA: TGTGCCAGCAGCGTAGGGTGGACCCCTAATGAGCAGTTCTTC. Its translation: CASSVGWTPNEQFF. V and J are TRBV9 and TRBJ2-1, with D unclear. V was cut by 0 bases and J by 7 bases, with 11 bases left in between. There are 14 residues in the CDR3. The germline V gene has CDR1 SGDLS and CDR2 YYNGEE. Based on the CDR3 plus reference TRBV9 and TRBJ2-1, the full variable domain is DSGVTQTPKHLITATGQRVTLRCSPRSGDLSVYWYQQSLDQGLQFLIQYYNGEERAKGNILERFSAQQFPDLHSELNLSSLELGDSALYFCASSVGWTPNEQFFGPGTRLTVL.

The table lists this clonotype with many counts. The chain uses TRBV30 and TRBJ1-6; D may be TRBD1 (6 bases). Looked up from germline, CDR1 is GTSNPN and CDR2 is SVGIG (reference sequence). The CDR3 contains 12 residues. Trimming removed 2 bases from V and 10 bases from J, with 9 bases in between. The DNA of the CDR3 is TGTGCCTGGAGTCGGACAGAGTCACCCCTCCACTTT. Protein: CAWSRTESPLHF. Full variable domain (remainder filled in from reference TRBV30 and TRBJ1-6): SQTIHQWPATLVQPVGSPLSLECTVEGTSNPNLYWYRQAAGRGLQLLFYSVGIGQISSEVPQNLSASRPQDRQFILSSKKLLLSDSGFYLCAWSRTESPLHFGNGTRLTVT.

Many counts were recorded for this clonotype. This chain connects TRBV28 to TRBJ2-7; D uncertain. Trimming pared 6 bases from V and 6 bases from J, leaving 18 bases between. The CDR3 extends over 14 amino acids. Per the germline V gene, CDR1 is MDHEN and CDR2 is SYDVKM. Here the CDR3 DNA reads TGTGCCAGCAGCCTCGGGCAGGCGGCCGGCGAGCAGTACTTC. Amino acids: CASSLGQAAGEQYF.

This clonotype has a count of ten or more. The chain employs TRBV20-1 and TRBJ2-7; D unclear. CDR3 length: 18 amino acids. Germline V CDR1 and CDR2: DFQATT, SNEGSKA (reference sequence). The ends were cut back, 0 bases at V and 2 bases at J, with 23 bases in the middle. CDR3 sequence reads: CSARDAPQWGPFPYEQYF. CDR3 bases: TGCAGTGCTAGAGATGCCCCTCAGTGGGGTCCCTTTCCCTACGAGCAGTACTTC.

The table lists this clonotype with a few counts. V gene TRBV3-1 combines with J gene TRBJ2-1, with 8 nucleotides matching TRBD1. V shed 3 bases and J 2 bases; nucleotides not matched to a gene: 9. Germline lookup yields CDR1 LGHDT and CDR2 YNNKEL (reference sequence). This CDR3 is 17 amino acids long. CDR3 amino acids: CASSHSSRGRTYNEQFF. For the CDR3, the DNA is TGTGCCAGCAGCCACTCATCCAGGGGGCGCACCTACAATGAGCAGTTCTTC.

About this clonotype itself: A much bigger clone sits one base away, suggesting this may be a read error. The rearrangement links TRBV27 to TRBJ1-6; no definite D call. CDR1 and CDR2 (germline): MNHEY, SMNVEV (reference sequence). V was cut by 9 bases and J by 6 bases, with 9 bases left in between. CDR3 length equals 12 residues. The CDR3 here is CASKHANSPLHF. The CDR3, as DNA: TGTGCCAGTAAACACGCTAATTCACCCCTCCACTTT.

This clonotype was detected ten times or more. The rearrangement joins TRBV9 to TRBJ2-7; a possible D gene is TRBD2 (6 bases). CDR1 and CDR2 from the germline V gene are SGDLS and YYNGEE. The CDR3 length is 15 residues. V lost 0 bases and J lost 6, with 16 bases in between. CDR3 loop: CASSVDGGSPREQYF. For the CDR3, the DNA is TGTGCCAGCAGCGTAGACGGGGGTTCCCCCCGCGAGCAGTACTTC.

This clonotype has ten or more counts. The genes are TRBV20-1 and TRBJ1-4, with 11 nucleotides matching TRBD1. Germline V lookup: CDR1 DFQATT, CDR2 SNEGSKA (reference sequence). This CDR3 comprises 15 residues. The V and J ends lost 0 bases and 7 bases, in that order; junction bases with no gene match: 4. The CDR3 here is CSARDSGQGVEKLFF. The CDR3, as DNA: TGCAGTGCTAGAGATTCGGGACAGGGGGTTGAAAAACTGTTTTTT.

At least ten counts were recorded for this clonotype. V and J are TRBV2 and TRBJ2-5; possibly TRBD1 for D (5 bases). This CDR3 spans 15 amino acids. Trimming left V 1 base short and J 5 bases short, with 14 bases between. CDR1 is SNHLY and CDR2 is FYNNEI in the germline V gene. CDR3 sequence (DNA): TGTGCCAGCAGTGAAGGACAGCACAAACGGGAGACCCAGTACTTC. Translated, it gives CASSEGQHKRETQYF.

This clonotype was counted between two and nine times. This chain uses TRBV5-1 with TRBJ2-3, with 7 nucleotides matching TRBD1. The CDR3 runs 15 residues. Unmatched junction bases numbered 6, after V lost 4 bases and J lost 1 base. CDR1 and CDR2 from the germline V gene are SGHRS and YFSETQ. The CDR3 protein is CASSPQGFGTDTQYF. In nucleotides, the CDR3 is TGCGCCAGCAGCCCACAGGGGTTTGGCACAGATACGCAGTATTTT.

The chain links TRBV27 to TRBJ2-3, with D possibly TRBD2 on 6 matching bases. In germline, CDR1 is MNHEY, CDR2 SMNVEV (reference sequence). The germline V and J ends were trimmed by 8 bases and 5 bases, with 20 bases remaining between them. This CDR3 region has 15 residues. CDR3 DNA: TGTGCCAGCTGGAGGGGTCGGGAGATTATAGATACGCAGTATTTT. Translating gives CASWRGREIIDTQYF.

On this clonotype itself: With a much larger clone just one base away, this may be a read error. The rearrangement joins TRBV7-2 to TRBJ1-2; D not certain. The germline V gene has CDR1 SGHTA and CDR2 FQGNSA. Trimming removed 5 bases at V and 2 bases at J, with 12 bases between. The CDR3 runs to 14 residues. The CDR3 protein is CASSLPRYNYGYTF. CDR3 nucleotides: TGTGCCAGCAGCCTACCAAGGTACAACTATGGCTACACCTTC.

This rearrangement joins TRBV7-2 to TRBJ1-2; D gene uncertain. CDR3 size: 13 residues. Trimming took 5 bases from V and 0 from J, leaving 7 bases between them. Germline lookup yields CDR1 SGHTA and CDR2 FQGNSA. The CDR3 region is CASSPSSNYGYTF. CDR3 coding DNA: TGTGCCAGCAGCCCAAGTTCTAACTATGGCTACACCTTC.

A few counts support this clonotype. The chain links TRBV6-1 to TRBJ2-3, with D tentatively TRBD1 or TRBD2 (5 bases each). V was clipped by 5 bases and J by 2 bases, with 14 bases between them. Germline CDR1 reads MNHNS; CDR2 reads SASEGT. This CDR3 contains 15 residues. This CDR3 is CASSYGGPPTDTQYF. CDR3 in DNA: TGTGCCAGCAGTTATGGGGGTCCACCCACAGATACGCAGTATTTT.

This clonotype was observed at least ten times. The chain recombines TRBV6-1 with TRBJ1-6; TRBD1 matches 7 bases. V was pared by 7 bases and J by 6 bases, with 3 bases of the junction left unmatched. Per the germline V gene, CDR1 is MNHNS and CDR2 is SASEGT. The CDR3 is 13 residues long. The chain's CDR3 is CASNDRVNSPLHF. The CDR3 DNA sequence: TGTGCCAGCAACGACAGGGTTAATTCACCCCTCCACTTT.

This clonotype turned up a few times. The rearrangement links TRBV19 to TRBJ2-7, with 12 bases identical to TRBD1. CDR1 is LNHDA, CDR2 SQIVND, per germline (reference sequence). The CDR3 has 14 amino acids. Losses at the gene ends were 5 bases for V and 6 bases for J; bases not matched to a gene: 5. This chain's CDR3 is CASSAGTGGFEQYF. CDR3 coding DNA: TGTGCCAGTAGTGCCGGGACAGGGGGCTTCGAGCAGTACTTC. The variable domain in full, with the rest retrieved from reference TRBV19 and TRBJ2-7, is DGGITQSPKYLFRKEGQNVTLSCEQNLNHDAMYWYRQDPGQGLRLIYYSQIVNDFQKGDIAEGYSVSREKKESFPLTVTSAQKNPTAFYLCASSAGTGGFEQYFGPGTRLTVT.

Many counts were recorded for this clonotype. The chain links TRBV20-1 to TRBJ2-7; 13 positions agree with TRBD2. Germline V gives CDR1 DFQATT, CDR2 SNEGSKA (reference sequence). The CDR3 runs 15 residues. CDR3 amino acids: CSARLAGGVSYEQYF. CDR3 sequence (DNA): TGCAGCGCGAGACTAGCGGGAGGAGTCTCCTACGAGCAGTACTTC.

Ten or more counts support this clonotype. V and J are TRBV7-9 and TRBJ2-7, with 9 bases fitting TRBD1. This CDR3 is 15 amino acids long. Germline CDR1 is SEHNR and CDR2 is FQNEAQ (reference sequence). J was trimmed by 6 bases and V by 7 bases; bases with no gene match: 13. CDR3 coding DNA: TGTGCCAGCATTCCTCCGGGACAGGGTTCGTCCGAGCAGTACTTC. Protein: CASIPPGQGSSEQYF.

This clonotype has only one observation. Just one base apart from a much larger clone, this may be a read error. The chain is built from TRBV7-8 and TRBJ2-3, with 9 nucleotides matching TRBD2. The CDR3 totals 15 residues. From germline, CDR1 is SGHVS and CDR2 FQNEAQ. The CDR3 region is CANSLALAGLDTQYF. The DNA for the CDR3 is TGTGCCAACAGCTTAGCTCTAGCGGGATTGGATACGCAGTATTTT.

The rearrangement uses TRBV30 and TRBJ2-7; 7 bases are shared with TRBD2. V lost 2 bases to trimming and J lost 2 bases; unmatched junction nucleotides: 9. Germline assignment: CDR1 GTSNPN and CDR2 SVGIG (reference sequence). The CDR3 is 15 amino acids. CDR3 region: CAWSTIGRAPYEQYF. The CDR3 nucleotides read TGTGCCTGGAGTACGATAGGGAGGGCCCCCTACGAGCAGTACTTC.

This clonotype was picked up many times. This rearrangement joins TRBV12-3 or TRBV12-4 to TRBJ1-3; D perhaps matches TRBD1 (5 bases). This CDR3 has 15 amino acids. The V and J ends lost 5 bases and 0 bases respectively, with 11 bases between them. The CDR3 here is CASSTDTGSGNTIYF. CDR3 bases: TGTGCCAGCAGTACAGACACAGGCTCTGGAAACACCATATATTTT.

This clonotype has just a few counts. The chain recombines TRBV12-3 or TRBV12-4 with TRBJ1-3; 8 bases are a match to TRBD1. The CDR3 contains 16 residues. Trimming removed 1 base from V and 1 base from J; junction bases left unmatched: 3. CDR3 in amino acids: CASSLGDRLSGNTIYF. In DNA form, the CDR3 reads TGTGCCAGCAGTTTAGGGGACAGGCTTTCTGGAAACACCATATATTTT.

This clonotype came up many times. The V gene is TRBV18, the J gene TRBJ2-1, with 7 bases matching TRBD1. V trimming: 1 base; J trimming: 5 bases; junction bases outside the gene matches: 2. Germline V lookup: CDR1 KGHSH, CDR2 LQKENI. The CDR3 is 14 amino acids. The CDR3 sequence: CASSPQGAHNEQFF. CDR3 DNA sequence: TGTGCCAGCTCACCACAGGGGGCGCACAATGAGCAGTTCTTC.

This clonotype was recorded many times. DNA of the CDR3: TGTGCCAGCAGCCCGTATTACGGACAGGGAACCGAGCAGTACTTC. Amino acids: CASSPYYGQGTEQYF. The V call is TRBV7-9, the J call TRBJ2-7; 8 bases match TRBD1. The CDR3 spans 15 residues. J lost 6 bases, V lost 5 bases, and 12 bases had no gene match. Germline values: CDR1 SEHNR, CDR2 FQNEAQ (reference sequence).

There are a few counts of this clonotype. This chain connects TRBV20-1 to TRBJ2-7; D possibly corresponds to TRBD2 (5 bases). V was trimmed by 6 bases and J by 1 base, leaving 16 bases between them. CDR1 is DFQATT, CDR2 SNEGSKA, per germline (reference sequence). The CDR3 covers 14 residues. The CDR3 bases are TGCAGTGCCTACCAACGAGGGAAGTCCTACGAGCAGTACTTC. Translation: CSAYQRGKSYEQYF.

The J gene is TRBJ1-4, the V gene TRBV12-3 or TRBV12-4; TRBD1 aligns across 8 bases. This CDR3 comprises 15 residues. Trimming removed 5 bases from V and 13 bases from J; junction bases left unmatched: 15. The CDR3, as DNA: TGTGCCAGCAGTGCAGGGGGCGAGTTCCCAATGCGACTGTTTTTT. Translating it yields CASSAGGEFPMRLFF.

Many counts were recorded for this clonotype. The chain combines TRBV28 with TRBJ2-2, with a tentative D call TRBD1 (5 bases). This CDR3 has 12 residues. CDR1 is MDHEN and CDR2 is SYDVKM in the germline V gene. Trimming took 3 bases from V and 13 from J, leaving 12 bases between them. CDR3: CASSLGPAGLFF. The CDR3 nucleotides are TGTGCCAGCAGTTTGGGGCCCGCCGGGCTGTTTTTT.